This T cell receptor (beta chain) derives from a study of neoadjuvant anti-PD-1 for oral cavity cancer (dated by TCRdb to the early 2020s). Regarding the complete study: Three to four biweekly doses of nivolumab at 3 mg/kg were mostly administered to patients before curative-intent surgical resection. Patients who did not progress were given a fourth nivolumab dose at about day 43 and had definitive surgical resection on days 50-56. Under RECIST 1.1, a patient counted as a responder if showing complete response, partial response or stable disease, and as a non-responder if showing progression. The parent correlative cohort had about a dozen patients and a response rate of more than 25%.

With regard to this clone: No cognate antigen has been identified for it. There are no base qualities to consult, and no much larger clone falls within one base.

Paper-wide results and their limitations: TCR analyses included only three patients per response group, and the authors called for larger cohorts for validation. A higher pretreatment blood Treg/Th17 ratio correlated with both higher pretreatment blood TCRbeta clonality and lower post-treatment tumor TCRbeta clonality. After neoadjuvant nivolumab, significantly higher T cell clonality (Gini index) was found within PBMCs in non-responders than in responders.

For deep sequencing, each PBMC sample was run in six replicates, with libraries mostly built from approximately 0.45 ug of input genomic DNA. The immunoSEQ hsTCRbeta kit was used to prepare TCRbeta libraries, following the manufacturer's instructions. The finished libraries were brought together in one pool at roughly 2.7 nM, which was then read using an Illumina NovaSeq 6000 S4 flow cell. As for how the authors treated the data: Raw data preprocessing and quality control were performed with the immunoSEQ Analyzer. The analysis was restricted to productive rearrangements, with each unique CDR3 amino acid sequence defining a clonotype. Repertoire clonality was estimated as the Gini-Simpson index, which was calculated using the R package tcR. Gini indices were compared with Student's t test, and associations with tumor size change were assessed by Pearson correlation. TCRdb limited this immuneACCESS table to in-frame rearrangements with V and J called. A share of clones is missing; checked studies link under half to unresolved V genes, and the rest is unexplained. V, J and clone size are those of that table, while D and trimming were read from the DNA. The sample data list 7,000 to 9,500 clones, and 50% to 80% of these were observed just once. 3% to 3.5% of the sample rests with the top ten.

The sample's time point label, decoded: after neoadjuvant nivolumab, at surgical resection. Patients were newly diagnosed with stage II-IVA oral cavity squamous cell carcinoma and had received no prior systemic or radiation treatment. The cohort consisted of patients with HPV-negative, locally advanced oral cavity squamous cell carcinoma. Peripheral blood mononuclear cells were analyzed directly and were not maintained or expanded in culture. Samples were obtained from a longitudinal correlative study of a single-arm phase II trial of neoadjuvant nivolumab in oral cavity squamous cell carcinoma. Genomic DNA-based TCRbeta sequencing was performed on subject-matched pre- and post-treatment PBMCs and tumors from three responders and three non-responders. Peripheral blood mononuclear cells were collected before nivolumab treatment and were collected again after treatment, at the time of surgery. Genomic DNA was isolated from PBMCs using the Maxwell RSC DNA from Cells kit.

The CDR1 and CDR2 encoded by the germline V gene are MRHNA and SNTAGT. The V end loses 3 bases and the J end loses 3 bases, and a stretch of 6 bases separates them. The CDR3 goes from the cysteine to the phenylalanine over 14 residues. The only DNA kept is the CDR3, 42 bases in frame from the first base. Rearrangement joined TRBV6-4 to TRBJ2-6, with no confident D gene call. The TCR was taken from a person aged 40 to 85 with oral cavity squamous cell carcinoma. The source material was PBMCs, sampled after nivolumab (anti-PD-1) treatment. The DNA sequence is as follows: TGTGCCAGCAGTGAGGGTTTTGGGGCCAACGTCCTGACTTTC. Protein translation: CASSEGFGANVLTF.